A selection of T cell receptor beta chains follows, all from one sample in a study of blood T cells in healthy people across ages. One entry per CDR3 protein results from TCRdb running MiXCR on the 5' RACE reads. This table has 730,000 or so distinct CDR3 sequences, 43% appearing once. Material for sequencing was blood. The receptor source for this set is a woman aged 55-75 years in good health. The CDR3 runs from the conserved cysteine through the conserved F or W.

cdr3_aa: CASSLGGGKEQPQHF
v_call: TRBV13

cdr3_aa: CSVMTGTFYEKLFF
v_call: TRBV29-1

cdr3_aa: CASSFLGTSGKETQYF
v_call: TRBV5-1

cdr3_aa: CASRPGQGSSGANVLTF
v_call: TRBV11-1

cdr3_aa: CAISEVGGANKTQYF
v_call: TRBV10-3

cdr3_aa: CSANGATDTQYF
v_call: TRBV20-1

cdr3_aa: CSATPGQGAYGYTF
v_call: TRBV20-1

cdr3_aa: CASSLMAGKETQYF
v_call: TRBV28

cdr3_aa: CASSQETSGRGSGANVLTF
v_call: TRBV14

cdr3_aa: CASSSPTDDRGLYEQYF
v_call: TRBV13

cdr3_aa: CASSSGVERGIAKNIQYF
v_call: TRBV7-2

cdr3_aa: CASSPGQVRYEQYF
v_call: TRBV7-8

cdr3_aa: CSVVGVNFDGEAFF
v_call: TRBV29-1

cdr3_aa: CASSPGAGYNEQFF
v_call: TRBV11-3

cdr3_aa: CASSAGGYGYTF
v_call: TRBV6-5

cdr3_aa: CATSDLQNGGTGSLEQYF
v_call: TRBV24-1

cdr3_aa: CASSPGGTGTYEQYF
v_call: TRBV7-3

cdr3_aa: CAISERGTDYGYTF
v_call: TRBV10-3

cdr3_aa: CASSVEGVGTQYF
v_call: TRBV5-5

cdr3_aa: CASRPLGTSGRNEQFF
v_call: TRBV11-2

cdr3_aa: CASSLGALGLAGGGNEQFF
v_call: TRBV5-6

cdr3_aa: CASSSTLTASTDTQYF
v_call: TRBV7-2

cdr3_aa: CASSLSVAGSQETQYF
v_call: TRBV5-1

cdr3_aa: CASSLADTDTQYF
v_call: TRBV6-5

cdr3_aa: CSVQTGLNTGELFF
v_call: TRBV29-1

cdr3_aa: CSAGLGGGETQYF
v_call: TRBV20-1

cdr3_aa: CASSPTSGRRIDTQYF
v_call: TRBV2

cdr3_aa: CAISELGPSEPQHF
v_call: TRBV10-3